One and the same sample provided the 26 T cell receptor beta chains below, sequenced in a study of cytomegalovirus exposure and HLA in healthy donors. It was with 60 Vbeta and 13 Jbeta primers that the PCR ran. Sequencing used immunoSEQ multiplex PCR; TCRdb keeps in-frame clones, though not all of them. The sample lists about 130,000 clones, 6.5% to 9.5% occurring once. What was sequenced was PBMCs. The receptors here all came from a man in his forties in good health and CMV-seronegative.

The chain combines TRBV5-1 with TRBJ2-7; a weak D match, TRBD2 (6 bases). The CDR3 has 13 residues. From germline, CDR1 is SGHRS and CDR2 YFSETQ. V was pared by 4 bases and J by 6 bases, with 14 bases between. CDR3 region: CASSRDGRGEQYF. The CDR3 coding sequence is TGCGCCAGCAGCCGGGACGGGCGGGGCGAGCAGTACTTC.

V usage is TRBV11-2 and J usage is TRBJ1-4; D remains ambiguous. Trimming removed 3 bases at V and 7 bases at J, with 9 bases between. Germline loops: CDR1 SGHAT, CDR2 FQNNGV. The CDR3 has 13 residues. The CDR3 is CASSFRGTEKLFF. The CDR3 coding sequence is TGTGCCAGCAGCTTTCGGGGAACTGAAAAACTGTTTTTT. The variable domain in full, with the rest retrieved from reference TRBV11-2 and TRBJ1-4, is EAGVAQSPRYKIIEKRQSVAFWCNPISGHATLYWYQQILGQGPKLLIQFQNNGVVDDSQLPKDRFSAERLKGVDSTLKIQPAKLEDSAVYLCASSFRGTEKLFFGSGTQLSVL.

The V call is TRBV6-5, the J call TRBJ1-1, with 8 bases identical to TRBD1. Germline CDR1 MNHEY, CDR2 SVGAGI. The CDR3 extends over 15 amino acids. Unmatched junction bases numbered 7, after V lost 6 bases and J lost 1 base. The CDR3 DNA reads as TGTGCCAGCAGATACAACAGGGGGGAGAACACTGAAGCTTTCTTT. Protein product: CASRYNRGENTEAFF.

The chain uses TRBV6-6 and TRBJ2-7; possibly TRBD2 for D (6 bases). CDR3 length: 13 residues. CDR1 and CDR2 (germline): MNHNY, SVGAGI (reference sequence). Trimming took 6 bases from V and 4 from J, leaving 13 bases between them. The CDR3 DNA follows: TGTGCCAGCAGCAGATCGGGGGTTTACGAGCAGTACTTC. Residues: CASSRSGVYEQYF.

The sample holds a few counts of this clone. The chain has TRBV4-1 and TRBJ1-5; 11 nucleotides line up with TRBD1. CDR3 length: 18 amino acids. The V segment lost 1 base and the J segment 2 bases; nucleotides outside the gene matches: 7. Germline lookup yields CDR1 MGHRA and CDR2 YSYEKL. For the CDR3, the DNA is TGCGCCAGCAGCCAAGGGACAGGGGGCATTTTGGGCAATCAGCCCCAGCATTTT. This codes for CASSQGTGGILGNQPQHF.

The V and J genes are TRBV9 and TRBJ2-1; TRBD2 aligns across 8 bases. CDR1 SGDLS and CDR2 YYNGEE come from the germline V gene. The CDR3 spans 19 residues. The ends lost 2 bases at V and 3 bases at J; junction bases unmatched: 16. The CDR3 spells CASSVGMQSGGGIYNEQFF. DNA of the CDR3: TGTGCCAGCAGCGTGGGTATGCAGAGCGGGGGCGGGATCTACAATGAGCAGTTCTTC.

The table lists this clone with a few counts. The J gene is TRBJ2-3, the V gene TRBV7-9; 9 bases match TRBD2. V was pared by 4 bases and J by 6 bases, with 11 bases of the junction left unmatched. Germline assignment: CDR1 SEHNR and CDR2 FQNEAQ (reference sequence). This CDR3 is 16 amino acids long. CDR3 sequence: CASSSISAGGGDTQYF. Written as DNA, the CDR3 is TGTGCCAGCAGCTCGATCTCAGCGGGGGGAGGGGATACGCAGTATTTT.

V usage is TRBV10-1 and J usage is TRBJ2-4, with a possible D match to TRBD1 (6 bases). Trimming shortened V by 3 bases and J by 3 bases, and 9 bases separated the two germline ends. Germline V lookup: CDR1 WNHNN, CDR2 SYGVQD (reference sequence). The CDR3 loop spans 14 amino acids. The CDR3 DNA is TGCGCCAGCAGTGATGGGGGCGGCAAAAACATTCAGTACTTC. Translation: CASSDGGGKNIQYF.

J is TRBJ1-1 and V is TRBV19, with 9 bases that match TRBD1. Germline CDR1 is LNHDA and CDR2 is SQIVND (reference sequence). With V trimmed by 7 bases and J by 4 bases, 10 bases remained unmatched. CDR3 size: 15 residues. This chain's CDR3 is CASTSYTGGGTEAFF. The CDR3 DNA reads as TGTGCCAGTACCTCGTATACAGGGGGCGGCACTGAAGCTTTCTTT.

The table lists this clone with a few counts. This chain joins TRBV7-2 and TRBJ1-5, with D maybe TRBD1 (5 bases). V lost 5 bases and J lost 5, with 16 bases in between. CDR1 is SGHTA and CDR2 is FQGNSA in the germline V gene. The CDR3 runs to 15 residues. CDR3 region: CASSLEAGRDQPQHF. The CDR3, as DNA: TGTGCCAGCAGCCTTGAGGCAGGGAGGGATCAGCCCCAGCATTTT.

The rearrangement links TRBV29-1 to TRBJ2-3; weak D call: TRBD2 (8 bases). Trimming cost V 5 bases and J 4 bases, with 19 bases left between them. The germline gives CDR1 SQVTM, CDR2 ANQGSEA. The CDR3 is made up of 15 amino acids. DNA for the CDR3: TGCAGCGTTAATAGGGGGCTAGCGGGCGCAGATACGCAGTATTTT. Translation gives CSVNRGLAGADTQYF.

The table lists this clone with a few counts. J is TRBJ1-1 and V is TRBV10-3; D possibly corresponds to TRBD1 (5 bases). Germline V gene sequence: CDR1 ENHRY, CDR2 SYGVKD. V was clipped by 5 bases and J by 8 bases, with 24 bases between them. This CDR3 has 16 residues. The CDR3 DNA reads as TGTGCCATCAGTCCCTCCCACCGGGGGGTTGGCTTAGAAGCTTTCTTT. It encodes CAISPSHRGVGLEAFF.

This clone was seen more than once but under ten times. The chain joins TRBV28 to TRBJ2-5; 8 nucleotides line up with TRBD2. The trim removed 8 bases at V and 3 bases at J, leaving 8 bases unmatched. Looked up from germline, CDR1 is MDHEN and CDR2 is SYDVKM. The CDR3 extends over 14 amino acids. CDR3 bases: TGTGCCAGCTCGAAGGCAGCGGGGGAAGAGACCCAGTACTTC. It encodes CASSKAAGEETQYF.

The gene calls are TRBV27 and TRBJ2-7; possible D gene TRBD2, 6 bases. Trimming stripped 6 bases from V and 0 bases from J, with 12 bases between. The CDR3 contains 14 residues. Germline values: CDR1 MNHEY, CDR2 SMNVEV (reference sequence). The DNA for the CDR3 is TGTGCCAGCAGCCCCGGGGGATACTCCTACGAGCAGTACTTC. It is translated as CASSPGGYSYEQYF.

This clone has a handful of counts. The chain is built from TRBV27 and TRBJ2-5; 10 nucleotides align to TRBD2. This CDR3 is 15 amino acids long. Germline V lookup: CDR1 MNHEY, CDR2 SMNVEV (reference sequence). V dropped 0 bases and J dropped 6; count of bases not matched to a gene: 4. The CDR3 DNA is TGTGCCAGCAGTTTATCCAGCGGGGGGGCGAAGACCCAGTACTTC. This encodes CASSLSSGGAKTQYF.

This clone turned up a few times. V gene TRBV7-9 combines with J gene TRBJ2-7; D unresolved. V was shortened by 4 bases and J by 1 base, with 5 bases between the two germline ends. Germline lookup yields CDR1 SEHNR and CDR2 FQNEAQ (reference sequence). The length of the CDR3 is 12 residues. The CDR3 nucleotides read TGTGCCAGCAGCTATACTTCCTACGAGCAGTACTTC. Encoded protein: CASSYTSYEQYF.

This clone was observed a few times. CDR3 loop: CASSSGEEAGDNEQFF. CDR3 DNA sequence: TGTGCCAGCAGCTCCGGGGAGGAGGCGGGGGACAATGAGCAGTTCTTC. The chain couples TRBV7-6 to TRBJ2-1; 7 bases map to TRBD2. The length of the CDR3 is 16 residues. The trim removed 4 bases at V and 5 bases at J, leaving 11 bases unmatched. Germline values: CDR1 SGHVS, CDR2 FNYEAQ.

The CDR3 nucleotides read TGCGCCAGCAGCTTGTTGGCTAGCGGGGGGGAAGATACGCAGTATTTT. It yields the protein CASSLLASGGEDTQYF. The chain uses TRBV5-1 and TRBJ2-3; 12 bases match TRBD2. V shed 1 base and J 5 bases; nucleotides not matched to a gene: 5. Germline loops: CDR1 SGHRS, CDR2 YFSETQ. The CDR3 covers 16 residues.

The chain couples TRBV2 to TRBJ1-4; 8 bases are a match to TRBD1. The CDR3 loop spans 14 amino acids. J lost 6 bases, V lost 10 bases, and 10 bases had no gene match. CDR1 is SNHLY and CDR2 is FYNNEI in the germline V gene. The CDR3 DNA sequence: TGTGCCACTTCCCCGACAGGGGAGTATGAAAAACTGTTTTTT. Protein sequence: CATSPTGEYEKLFF.

The chain combines TRBV5-6 with TRBJ2-7; 8 bases line up with TRBD1. Germline CDR1 SGHDT, CDR2 YYEEEE. Germline trimming cut 5 bases from V and 2 bases from J; bases unmatched to any gene: 6. The CDR3 covers 14 residues. For the CDR3, the DNA is TGTGCCAGCAGATTTCGACAGGGGACCTACGAGCAGTACTTC. This sequence encodes CASRFRQGTYEQYF.

The chain employs TRBV27 and TRBJ2-2; 7 nucleotides match TRBD1. CDR3 length equals 14 residues. Trimming cost V 9 bases and J 0 bases; bases outside gene matches: 4. Germline V gene sequence: CDR1 MNHEY, CDR2 SMNVEV (reference sequence). CDR3 DNA: TGTGCCAGTAGACAGGGACCGAACACCGGGGAGCTGTTTTTT. This sequence encodes CASRQGPNTGELFF.

The chain couples TRBV5-4 to TRBJ2-2, with 12 positions matching TRBD2. Germline V gives CDR1 SGHNT, CDR2 YYREEE (reference sequence). The CDR3 runs 15 residues. After removal of 3 bases from V and 6 bases from J, the junction contained 3 bases not matched to a gene. The CDR3 DNA reads TGTGCCAGCAGCTGGACTAGCGGGGCGTCCGGGGAGCTGTTTTTT. Amino acids: CASSWTSGASGELFF.

V is TRBV14 and J is TRBJ2-5, with D possibly being TRBD1 (5 bases). The CDR3 is 15 amino acids. Deletions cut 0 bases from V and 0 bases from J, with 8 bases between. CDR1 is SGHDN, CDR2 FVKESK, per germline. DNA for the CDR3: TGTGCCAGCAGCCAAGATGCAGGGTACCAAGAGACCCAGTACTTC. Amino acids: CASSQDAGYQETQYF.

The table lists this clone with a few counts. CDR3 nucleotide sequence: TGTGCCAGCGCAGGGACTAGCGGTGCCTACAATGAGCAGTTCTTC. Translating gives CASAGTSGAYNEQFF. This chain links TRBV6-4 with TRBJ2-1, with 11 bases aligning to TRBD2. V lost 8 bases and J lost 2; bases outside the gene matches: 5. The CDR3 is 15 amino acids. In germline, CDR1 is MRHNA, CDR2 SNTAGT.

The J gene is TRBJ1-3, the V gene TRBV7-2, with 10 bases aligning to TRBD1. V dropped 3 bases and J dropped 2; count of bases not matched to a gene: 4. Germline CDR1 is SGHTA and CDR2 is FQGNSA. This CDR3 comprises 16 residues. CDR3 loop: CASSFRDRGAGNTIYF. The CDR3 DNA reads TGTGCCAGCAGCTTCCGGGACAGGGGTGCTGGAAACACCATATATTTT.

This clone was counted a few times. CDR3 sequence: CASSFPGEKAEAFF. As DNA, the CDR3 is TGCGCCAGCAGCTTCCCGGGGGAGAAGGCTGAAGCTTTCTTT. The rearrangement links TRBV5-1 to TRBJ1-1; tentative D call: TRBD1 (5 bases). The CDR3 extends over 14 amino acids. Trimming left V 2 bases short and J 6 bases short, with 14 bases between. Germline assignment: CDR1 SGHRS and CDR2 YFSETQ.